This TCR beta chain was profiled in a study of CD4 T cells in relation to SARS-CoV-2 and coronaviruses. General study points: In roughly 65% of donors, memory CD4+ clonotypes crossrecognized SARS-CoV-2 and at least one common cold coronavirus spike. This crossreactivity analysis covered spike protein alone, no other viral proteins.

Notes on this clone: Its target is not known.

Sorted naive or memory CD4+ cells met CEF peptides for over 9 days. This table comes from immunoSEQ multiplex PCR, and its TCRdb copy is limited to in-frame clones, with some not included. The sample includes about 38,000 clones, roughly 80% seen only once; the top ten take 20%. V gave up 3 bases and J gave up 8 bases; unmatched junction bases: 2. This CDR3 is built from 12 residues. Per germline, CDR1 SEHNR and CDR2 FQNEAQ (reference sequence). V is TRBV7-9 and J is TRBJ1-1; 8 bases line up with TRBD1. This TCR derives from an adult with COVID-19. Sequences were obtained from memory CD4+ T cells from PBMCs, cultured in vitro. The DNA for the CDR3 is TGTGCCAGCAGCTTTTACAGGGGGGAAGCTTTCTTT. Amino acids: CASSFYRGEAFF.